The text below deals with one T cell receptor beta chain. Its antigen is unidentified. The sample originates from a study of post-analysis software for immune sequencing data. In germline, CDR1 is SEHNR, CDR2 FQNEAQ (reference sequence). The J segment lost 3 bases and the V segment lost 1 base, leaving 6 bases of the junction unmatched. The CDR3 has 15 residues. The library was made from cDNA and included unique molecular identifiers. T cells numbering roughly 1 to 10 million gave rise to roughly 0.5 million cDNA molecules. TCRdb independently ran MiXCR on the PCR reads; one entry per CDR3 protein. The sample contains 750,000 to 900,000 distinct CDR3 sequences, more than 45% of which appear only once. Study-level findings and limits: Higher frequency in patients than in controls was seen for several TRBV segments, with TRBV5-6, TRBV5-1 and TRBV20-1 among them. Diversity measured as normalized Chao1 was significantly lower in multiple sclerosis patients than in controls.

The specimen sequenced was blood. This rearrangement joins TRBV7-9 to TRBJ2-7; the match to TRBD2 covers 7 bases. The receptor's source is a girl between 10 and 17 years old with multiple sclerosis. This CDR3 reads CASSLVERDSYEQYF. CDR3 nucleotide sequence: TGTGCCAGCAGCTTAGTCGAGCGGGATAGCTACGAGCAGTACTTC.